This entry lists 23 T cell receptor beta chains sequenced from one sample in a study of blood T cell repertoires in COVID-19 (dated by TCRdb to the early 2020s). The library was obtained by the immunoSEQ multiplex PCR assay. Not all clones reach the TCRdb copy of this immuneACCESS table, which keeps in-frame sequences only. Checked studies attribute under half of the gap to unresolved V genes and leave the rest unexplained. The sample profile shows 200,000 to 250,000 clones; approximately 86% of them were found once. The ten largest clones add up to more than 6.5% of the sample. The sequenced material came from peripheral blood. Source of these receptors: a woman in her 70s with active or convalescent COVID-19.

The rearrangement uses TRBV19 and TRBJ1-4; perhaps TRBD1 as D (5 bases). Germline loops: CDR1 LNHDA, CDR2 SQIVND (reference sequence). V was pared by 3 bases and J by 8 bases, with 10 bases between. This CDR3 has 13 amino acids. The CDR3 DNA is TGTGCCAGTAGTATCAGGGCGACAGAAAAACTGTTTTTT. Translating gives CASSIRATEKLFF.

The V gene is TRBV27, the J gene TRBJ1-5; tentatively, D is TRBD1 (5 bases). The CDR3 runs 14 residues. The V end lost 7 bases, the J end lost 9 bases, and 19 bases lay between the germline ends. Germline loops: CDR1 MNHEY, CDR2 SMNVEV (reference sequence). CDR3: CASTQRGSNGPQHF. As DNA, the CDR3 is TGTGCCAGCACACAAAGGGGCTCGAACGGGCCCCAGCATTTT.

The rearrangement uses TRBV29-1 and TRBJ1-5, with D maybe TRBD1 (6 bases). V was clipped by 8 bases and J by 7 bases, with 18 bases between them. The CDR3 is 13 amino acids. Per germline, CDR1 SQVTM and CDR2 ANQGSEA. The chain's CDR3 is CSSQEGEGQPQHF. As DNA, the CDR3 is TGCAGCTCACAGGAGGGGGAGGGGCAGCCCCAGCATTTT.

J is TRBJ1-1 and V is TRBV6-5; D remains ambiguous. This CDR3 region has 15 residues. The ends were cut back, 2 bases at V and 3 bases at J, with 13 bases in the middle. Germline CDR1 is MNHEY and CDR2 is SVGAGI. CDR3 residues: CASSYLGRGDTEAFF. The CDR3, as DNA: TGTGCCAGCAGTTACCTCGGACGGGGAGACACTGAAGCTTTCTTT.

This rearrangement joins TRBV6-2 or TRBV6-3 to TRBJ1-1, with D hard to call. Trimming took off 5 bases at V and 0 bases at J, with 4 bases between the two ends. This CDR3 is 12 amino acids long. In germline, CDR1 is MNHEY, CDR2 SVGEGT. The CDR3 region has the DNA TGTGCCAGCAGTCGTATGAACACTGAAGCTTTCTTT. It specifies CASSRMNTEAFF.

The chain uses TRBV9 and TRBJ1-4; weak D call: TRBD1 (5 bases). The V gene's germline CDR1 is SGDLS and CDR2 YYNGEE. Trimming took 4 bases from V and 4 from J, leaving 11 bases between them. The CDR3 spans 14 residues. The CDR3 sequence: CASSLDTHNEKLFF. DNA for the CDR3: TGTGCCAGCAGCTTGGACACCCATAATGAAAAACTGTTTTTT.

CDR3: CASSQESGEKLFF. CDR3 DNA sequence: TGTGCCAGCAGCCAAGAATCTGGCGAAAAACTGTTTTTT. V and J are TRBV4-2 and TRBJ1-4; no reliable D call. CDR3 length: 13 amino acids. The germline V gene has CDR1 LGHNA and CDR2 YNFKEQ. Trimming took 0 bases from V and 8 from J, leaving 7 bases between them.

The chain is built from TRBV29-1 and TRBJ1-1; TRBD1 matches at 8 bases. This CDR3 has 13 amino acids. Trimming took 6 bases from V and 2 from J; bases not matched to a gene: 5. Germline lookup yields CDR1 SQVTM and CDR2 ANQGSEA. The CDR3 DNA sequence: TGCAGCGTCTCGGACAGGGTTAACACTGAAGCTTTCTTT. This translates into CSVSDRVNTEAFF.

A single count supports this clone. This chain connects TRBV7-9 to TRBJ1-2, with D perhaps TRBD1 (6 bases). The V and J ends lost 2 bases and 6 bases respectively, with 7 bases between them. From germline, CDR1 is SEHNR and CDR2 FQNEAQ (reference sequence). The CDR3 loop spans 12 amino acids. CDR3 residues: CASSLTGNGYTF. CDR3 coding DNA: TGTGCCAGCAGCTTAACAGGGAATGGCTACACCTTC.

The chain is built from TRBV7-6 and TRBJ2-6, with a weak D call TRBD2 (6 bases). V was trimmed by 3 bases and J by 12 bases, leaving 9 bases between them. Per germline, CDR1 SGHVS and CDR2 FNYEAQ. The CDR3 length is 12 residues. Written as DNA, the CDR3 is TGTGCCAGCAGCTTTAAGGGAGGCGTCCTGACTTTC. It translates to CASSFKGGVLTF.

The chain carries TRBV7-8 and TRBJ1-5, with 7 bases matching TRBD1. Trimming at V came to 3 bases and at J to 0 bases, leaving 2 bases not matched to a gene. The CDR3 runs 15 residues. The V gene's germline CDR1 is SGHVS and CDR2 FQNEAQ. This chain's CDR3 is CASSFRDSSNQPQHF. As DNA, the CDR3 is TGTGCCAGCAGCTTCCGGGACAGTAGCAATCAGCCCCAGCATTTT.

The chain links TRBV6-2 or TRBV6-3 to TRBJ1-4; weak D call: TRBD1 (5 bases). Germline values: CDR1 MNHEY, CDR2 SVGEGT. CDR3 length equals 13 residues. The V and J ends lost 6 bases and 5 bases respectively, with 10 bases between them. CDR3 sequence (DNA): TGTGCCAGCAGCGCCTCAGGGAATGAAAAACTGTTTTTT. Translation: CASSASGNEKLFF.

V gene TRBV19 combines with J gene TRBJ2-5, with TRBD1 matching over 12 bases. V trimming: 6 bases; J trimming: 5 bases; junction bases outside the gene matches: 19. The CDR3 is 19 residues long. CDR1 and CDR2 from the germline V gene are LNHDA and SQIVND (reference sequence). The CDR3 is CASSLSGTGGVMSMETQYF. In DNA form, the CDR3 reads TGTGCCAGTAGCCTCAGCGGGACAGGGGGCGTCATGTCCATGGAGACCCAGTACTTC.

This clone was found once. The rearrangement uses TRBV5-1 and TRBJ2-7, with 10 bases identical to TRBD1. The V and J ends lost 3 bases and 4 bases, in that order; junction bases with no gene match: 4. Germline CDR1 reads SGHRS; CDR2 reads YFSETQ. The CDR3 extends over 14 amino acids. The CDR3, as DNA: TGCGCCAGCAGCTCGACAGGGGGCGGGTACGAGCAGTACTTC. It encodes CASSSTGGGYEQYF.

The chain recombines TRBV7-2 with TRBJ2-7, with TRBD1 matching over 8 bases. The CDR3 runs 14 residues. J lost 5 bases, V lost 0 bases, and 3 bases had no gene match. Germline V CDR1 and CDR2: SGHTA, FQGNSA. DNA of the CDR3: TGTGCCAGCAGCTTAGCCCGGACAGGGAACGAGCAGTACTTC. This codes for CASSLARTGNEQYF. The entire variable domain, with the rest obtained from reference TRBV7-2 and TRBJ2-7, is as follows: GAGVSQSPSNKVTEKGKDVELRCDPISGHTALYWYRQSLGQGLEFLIYFQGNSAPDKSGLPSDRFSAERTGGSVSTLTIQRTQQEDSAVYLCASSLARTGNEQYFGPGTRLTVT.

The genes are TRBV7-2 and TRBJ1-1, with 7 bases matching TRBD1. The junction had 7 bases not matched to a gene; V was cut back by 4 bases and J by 8 bases. Germline-derived CDR1 and CDR2 are SGHTA and FQGNSA. The CDR3 sequence is 13 residues long. The CDR3 nucleotides read TGTGCCAGCAGCTCCTACGTACAGGGGGAAGCTTTCTTT. Encoded protein: CASSSYVQGEAFF. Using reference TRBV7-2 and TRBJ1-1 for the parts outside the CDR3, the full variable domain is GAGVSQSPSNKVTEKGKDVELRCDPISGHTALYWYRQSLGQGLEFLIYFQGNSAPDKSGLPSDRFSAERTGGSVSTLTIQRTQQEDSAVYLCASSSYVQGEAFFGQGTRLTVV.

This chain uses TRBV7-2 with TRBJ1-6, with TRBD1 matching 11 bases. The CDR3 length is 16 residues. The trim removed 4 bases at V and 9 bases at J, leaving 8 bases unmatched. Germline CDR1 is SGHTA and CDR2 is FQGNSA. CDR3 residues: CASSSGGGTGGSPLHF. In DNA form, the CDR3 reads TGTGCCAGCAGCTCGGGAGGGGGGACAGGGGGTTCACCCCTCCACTTT.

CDR3 DNA sequence: TGTGCCAGCAGCCCGACAGGGGGAATCGACGAGCAGTACTTC. Its translation is CASSPTGGIDEQYF. The chain uses TRBV7-2 and TRBJ2-7; 9 bases match TRBD1. The germline CDR1 and CDR2 sequences are SGHTA and FQGNSA. This CDR3 is built from 14 residues. Trimming took 5 bases from V and 5 from J; bases not matched to a gene: 7.

This chain connects TRBV7-2 to TRBJ2-5; D unresolved. CDR1 SGHTA and CDR2 FQGNSA come from the germline V gene. The CDR3 is made up of 12 amino acids. Trimming stripped 5 bases from V and 4 bases from J, with 8 bases between. The CDR3 DNA reads as TGTGCCAGCAGCCTCTATCGAGAGACCCAGTACTTC. It yields the protein CASSLYRETQYF.

This clone was recorded a few times. The V and J genes are TRBV10-3 and TRBJ1-1; D ambiguous. This CDR3 region has 15 residues. V lost 4 bases and J lost 1, with 13 bases in between. The germline CDR1 and CDR2 sequences are ENHRY and SYGVKD. CDR3 sequence: CAISGRQATNTEAFF. CDR3 DNA sequence: TGTGCCATCAGTGGAAGACAAGCAACGAACACTGAAGCTTTCTTT.

The rearrangement joins TRBV2 to TRBJ1-2, with 7 bases matching TRBD1. CDR3 length: 14 residues. Germline loops: CDR1 SNHLY, CDR2 FYNNEI. With 8 bases clipped from V and 4 bases from J, the junction kept 10 bases outside the gene matches. The CDR3 is CASGQDRSSYGYTF. Here the CDR3 DNA reads TGTGCCAGCGGACAGGACAGATCTAGCTATGGCTACACCTTC.

This chain uses TRBV21-1 with TRBJ1-5; the D call in the table, TRBD1, was not verified against the DNA. TRBV21-1 corresponds to a pseudogene. This CDR3 is 17 amino acids long. The CDR3 DNA is TGTGCCAGCAGCAAAGCCCGGACAGGGAATAGCAATCAGCCCCAGCATTTT. The encoded protein is CASSKARTGNSNQPQHF.

This sequence joins TRBV7-6 and TRBJ1-3, with D uncertain. This CDR3 region has 16 residues. V lost 1 base, J lost 2 bases, and 12 bases lay in between. Germline V lookup: CDR1 SGHVS, CDR2 FNYEAQ. The CDR3 loop is CASSLGGAAAGNTIYF. CDR3 coding DNA: TGTGCCAGCAGCTTAGGTGGAGCCGCGGCTGGAAACACCATATATTTT.